This passage covers 21 T cell receptor beta chains from one sample sequenced in a study of OX40 agonist ivuxolimab in advanced cancers. Receptors were amplified or captured by the immunoSEQ multiplex PCR assay. The table comes from immuneACCESS by way of TCRdb, which keeps in-frame sequences with V and J called. Part of the clones is missing from these tables; in studies checked, under half for an unresolved V gene and the rest for unknown reasons. In this sample the table shows tens of thousands of clones, 65% to 85% of which occur a single time. The ten largest clones take up 0.6% to 0.8% of the sample. The source material was CD4+ or CD8+ T cells sorted from blood, sampled in a trial of the OX40 agonist ivuxolimab. The origin of the receptors is an adult with an advanced solid tumor such as melanoma, head and neck, liver or kidney cancer.

The chain joins TRBV7-2 to TRBJ2-2; D gene unclear. The V end was cut by 5 bases, the J end by 2 bases, with 12 bases between. Germline V CDR1 and CDR2: SGHTA, FQGNSA. CDR3 length: 15 amino acids. DNA of the CDR3: TGTGCCAGCAGCCTGACTGGGGTAAACACCGGGGAGCTGTTTTTT. Its translation: CASSLTGVNTGELFF.

The gene calls are TRBV5-1 and TRBJ1-5, with 9 bases matching TRBD1. The CDR3 has 16 residues. Germline loops: CDR1 SGHRS, CDR2 YFSETQ. The V segment lost 4 bases and the J segment 6 bases; nucleotides outside the gene matches: 11. CDR3 in DNA: TGCGCCAGCAGCCTCACGACGGGACAGGGTATTCAGCCCCAGCATTTT. Translating it yields CASSLTTGQGIQPQHF. Using reference TRBV5-1 and TRBJ1-5 for the parts outside the CDR3, the full variable domain is KAGVTQTPRYLIKTRGQQVTLSCSPISGHRSVSWYQQTPGQGLQFLFEYFSETQRNKGNFPGRFSGRQFSNSRSEMNVSTLELGDSALYLCASSLTTGQGIQPQHFGDGTRLSIL.

The gene calls are TRBV5-1 and TRBJ2-2, with D perhaps TRBD1 (6 bases). V was pared by 4 bases and J by 5 bases, with 15 bases between. Looked up from germline, CDR1 is SGHRS and CDR2 is YFSETQ. The CDR3 length is 15 residues. Here the CDR3 DNA reads TGCGCCAGCAGCCTGGGGGACAATCTAACCGGGGAGCTGTTTTTT. Translating it yields CASSLGDNLTGELFF.

A few counts support this clone. J is TRBJ1-2 and V is TRBV6-1; 12 bases are shared with TRBD1. This CDR3 is 15 amino acids long. CDR1 is MNHNS and CDR2 is SASEGT in the germline V gene. The V segment lost 2 bases and the J segment 8 bases; nucleotides outside the gene matches: 6. Written as DNA, the CDR3 is TGTGCCAGCAGTGAACGGGGACAGGGGGCGAGAGGCTACACCTTC. Its protein is CASSERGQGARGYTF.

The chain links TRBV30 to TRBJ1-6; D is ambiguous. The CDR3 runs to 13 residues. Germline V gene sequence: CDR1 GTSNPN, CDR2 SVGIG (reference sequence). Deletions cut 0 bases from V and 9 bases from J, with 9 bases between. Here the CDR3 DNA reads TGTGCCTGGAGTGTACTTTTCCCTTCACCCCTCCACTTT. Its translation: CAWSVLFPSPLHF.

The rearrangement uses TRBV4-1 and TRBJ2-4; D ambiguous. Trimming left V 0 bases short and J 6 bases short, with 9 bases between. This CDR3 region has 14 residues. In germline, CDR1 is MGHRA, CDR2 YSYEKL. In DNA, the CDR3 is TGCGCCAGCAGCCAAGAGGTCAACTCAAACATTCAGTACTTC. Translating it yields CASSQEVNSNIQYF.

The chain is built from TRBV18 and TRBJ2-2, with TRBD2 matching 7 bases. V lost 1 base and J lost 3; bases outside the gene matches: 5. Germline V gene sequence: CDR1 KGHSH, CDR2 LQKENI. This CDR3 spans 16 amino acids. Here the CDR3 DNA reads TGTGCCAGCTCACCACAGGCGCTAGCGGACACCGGGGAGCTGTTTTTT. It codes for CASSPQALADTGELFF.

The rearrangement links TRBV6-4 to TRBJ1-5, with TRBD1 as a possible D gene (6 bases). Germline V CDR1 and CDR2: MRHNA, SNTAGT. V dropped 5 bases and J dropped 4 bases, with 15 bases sitting between them. This CDR3 comprises 15 residues. For the CDR3, the DNA is TGTGCCAGCAGTAGAGAACAGGGTTTTAATCAGCCCCAGCATTTT. It codes for CASSREQGFNQPQHF.

The gene calls are TRBV4-2 and TRBJ2-2; D is possibly TRBD2 (6 bases). Trimming took 1 base from V and 5 from J, leaving 11 bases between them. This CDR3 comprises 15 residues. Per germline, CDR1 LGHNA and CDR2 YNFKEQ. In DNA form, the CDR3 reads TGTGCCAGCAGCCAAGCCACGGGACTTACCGGGGAGCTGTTTTTT. It translates to CASSQATGLTGELFF.

The chain combines TRBV5-6 with TRBJ2-7; 10 bases align to TRBD1. Per the germline V gene, CDR1 is SGHDT and CDR2 is YYEEEE. The length of the CDR3 is 14 residues. Unmatched junction bases numbered 4, after V lost 4 bases and J lost 3 bases. Written as DNA, the CDR3 is TGTGCCAGCAGCCCCTGGGACAGGGGCTACGAGCAGTACTTC. Translation gives CASSPWDRGYEQYF.

The V and J genes are TRBV7-8 and TRBJ1-1; tentatively, D is TRBD1 (5 bases). CDR3 length equals 15 residues. The V gene lost 8 bases and the J gene lost 2 bases, with 18 bases spanning the gap. The germline CDR1 and CDR2 sequences are SGHVS and FQNEAQ. Written as DNA, the CDR3 is TGTGCCAGCCTGGACCCAGGACAACTAAACACTGAAGCTTTCTTT. It translates to CASLDPGQLNTEAFF.

The chain joins TRBV4-3 to TRBJ2-1; possibly TRBD2 for D (7 bases). The CDR3 is made up of 16 amino acids. The V end lost 0 bases, the J end lost 8 bases, and 17 bases lay between the germline ends. The germline V gene has CDR1 LGHNA and CDR2 YSLEER. The CDR3 loop reads CASSQELRGGTDEQFF. CDR3 DNA: TGCGCCAGCAGCCAAGAGCTACGCGGGGGCACAGATGAGCAGTTCTTC.

The CDR3 sequence: CASSSRPGTGELFF. Here the CDR3 DNA reads TGTGCCAGCAGCTCCCGACCGGGCACCGGGGAGCTGTTTTTT. V is TRBV13 and J is TRBJ2-2, with D uncertain. The length of the CDR3 is 14 residues. The V gene lost 4 bases and the J gene lost 4 bases, with 10 bases spanning the gap. Germline CDR1 PRHDT, CDR2 FYEKMQ (reference sequence).

The chain combines TRBV7-2 with TRBJ2-3; D is unclear. V was trimmed by 2 bases and J by 4 bases, leaving 10 bases between them. Germline CDR1 and CDR2: SGHTA and FQGNSA. The CDR3 consists of 14 residues. DNA of the CDR3: TGTGCCAGCAGCTTATCGAGTAATGCAGATACGCAGTATTTT. Translating it yields CASSLSSNADTQYF.

This clone appeared once. The CDR3 loop reads CASNTDRNYGYTF. Written as DNA, the CDR3 is TGTGCCAGCAATACGGACAGAAACTATGGCTACACCTTC. The gene calls are TRBV6-5 and TRBJ1-2; possibly TRBD1 for D (6 bases). This CDR3 has 13 amino acids. The V and J ends lost 7 bases and 2 bases respectively, with 11 bases between them. Germline assignment: CDR1 MNHEY and CDR2 SVGAGI.

This clone was seen a few times. The V and J genes are TRBV9 and TRBJ2-3; D remains unclear. V lost 4 bases and J lost 2, with 5 bases in between. The germline V gene encodes CDR1 SGDLS and CDR2 YYNGEE. The CDR3 extends over 12 amino acids. DNA for the CDR3: TGTGCCAGCAGCCTTCTCACAGATACGCAGTATTTT. The encoded protein is CASSLLTDTQYF.

The V call is TRBV18, the J call TRBJ2-7, with D possibly being TRBD1 or TRBD2 (5 bases each). This CDR3 comprises 13 residues. Germline CDR1 and CDR2: KGHSH and LQKENI. V lost 6 bases and J lost 7, with 16 bases in between. Here the CDR3 DNA reads TGTGCCAGCTCTGGTGGTGGGGGAGAGGAGCAGTACTTC. Amino acids: CASSGGGGEEQYF.

This chain links TRBV6-5 with TRBJ2-7; D is perhaps TRBD2 (6 bases). The germline V gene encodes CDR1 MNHEY and CDR2 SVGAGI. The CDR3 is 14 residues long. The V end lost 4 bases, the J end lost 3 bases, and 13 bases lay between the germline ends. Written as DNA, the CDR3 is TGTGCCAGCAGTTGGGAAGCGGGTGTCTACGAGCAGTACTTC. It is translated as CASSWEAGVYEQYF.

The V and J genes are TRBV6-5 and TRBJ1-1; D is ambiguous. V was cut by 5 bases and J by 1 base, with 11 bases left in between. This CDR3 contains 14 residues. Germline CDR1 is MNHEY and CDR2 is SVGAGI. The CDR3, as DNA: TGTGCCAGCAGTCCCCAAGTGAAGAACACTGAAGCTTTCTTT. This sequence encodes CASSPQVKNTEAFF.

The chain joins TRBV6-1 to TRBJ1-5; D gene ambiguous. V was cut by 6 bases and J by 6 bases, with 9 bases left in between. This CDR3 region has 12 residues. Germline V gene sequence: CDR1 MNHNS, CDR2 SASEGT. The CDR3 nucleotides are TGTGCCAGCAGGGAACCAAGTCAGCCCCAGCATTTT. Translating it yields CASREPSQPQHF.

The chain has TRBV27 and TRBJ1-2; D remains ambiguous. Trimming left V 8 bases short and J 2 bases short, with 12 bases between. The CDR3 runs 13 residues. Germline CDR1 MNHEY, CDR2 SMNVEV (reference sequence). The CDR3 loop is CASSRAGNYGYTF. CDR3 nucleotides: TGTGCCAGCTCCCGAGCGGGGAACTATGGCTACACCTTC.